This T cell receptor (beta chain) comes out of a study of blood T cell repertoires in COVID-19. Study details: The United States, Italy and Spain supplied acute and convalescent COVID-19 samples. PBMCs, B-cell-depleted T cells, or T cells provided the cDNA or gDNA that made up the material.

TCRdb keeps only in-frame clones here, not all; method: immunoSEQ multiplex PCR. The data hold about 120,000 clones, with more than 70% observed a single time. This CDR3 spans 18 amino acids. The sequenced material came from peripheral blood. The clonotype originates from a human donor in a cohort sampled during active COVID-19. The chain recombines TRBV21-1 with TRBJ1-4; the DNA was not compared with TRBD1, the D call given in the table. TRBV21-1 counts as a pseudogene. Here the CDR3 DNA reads TGTGCCAGCAGCAGAAACCGGCGGGGCCAGGGGGCTAATGAAAAACTGTTTTTT. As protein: CASSRNRRGQGANEKLFF.